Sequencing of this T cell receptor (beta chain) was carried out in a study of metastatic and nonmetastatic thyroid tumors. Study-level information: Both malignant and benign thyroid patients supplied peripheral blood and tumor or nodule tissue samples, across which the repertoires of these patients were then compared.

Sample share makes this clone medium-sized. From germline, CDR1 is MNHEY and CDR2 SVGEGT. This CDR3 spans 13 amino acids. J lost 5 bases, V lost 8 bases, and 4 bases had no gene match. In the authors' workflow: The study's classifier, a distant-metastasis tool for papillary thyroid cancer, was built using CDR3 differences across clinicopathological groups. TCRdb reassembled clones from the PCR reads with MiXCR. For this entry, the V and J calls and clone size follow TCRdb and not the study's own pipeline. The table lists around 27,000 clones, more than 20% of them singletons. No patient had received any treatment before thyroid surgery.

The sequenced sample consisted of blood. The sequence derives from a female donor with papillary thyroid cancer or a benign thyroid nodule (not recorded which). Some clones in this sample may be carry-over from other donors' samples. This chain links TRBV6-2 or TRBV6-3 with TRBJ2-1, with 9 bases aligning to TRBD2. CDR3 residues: CASGLALDNEQFF. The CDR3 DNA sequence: TGTGCCAGCGGACTAGCGCTGGACAATGAGCAGTTCTTC.